Shown below are 22 T cell receptor beta chains from a single sample sequenced in a study of CD8+CD57+ T cells in acquired aplastic anemia. Genomic DNA provided the template from which TCR beta VDJ and CDR3 profiles were obtained. TCRdb reanalysed the reads using MiXCR and keeps one entry per CDR3 protein. This table has tens of thousands of distinct CDR3 sequences, 60% to 80% appearing once. Patients picked for sequencing had shown CD8+CD57+ cell expansion detected by flow cytometry. Sequencing was done on a sample of sorted CD4+, CD8+, or CD8+CD57+ T cells (not recorded which) from PBMCs. Source of these receptors: a human donor with aplastic anemia.

This clonotype was seen at least ten times. The gene calls are TRBV9 and TRBJ2-1, with D possibly TRBD1 on 5 matching bases. The CDR3 spans 16 residues. The germline CDR1 and CDR2 sequences are SGDLS and YYNGEE. The V end lost 4 bases, the J end lost 0 bases, and 14 bases lay between the germline ends. CDR3 amino acids: CASSLDQGSSYNEQFF. The CDR3 region has the DNA TGTGCCAGCAGCCTCGATCAGGGTAGCTCCTACAATGAGCAGTTCTTC.

The chain links TRBV12-3 or TRBV12-4 to TRBJ2-7; D unclear. Trimming removed 6 bases from V and 2 bases from J, with 11 bases in between. The CDR3 loop spans 13 amino acids. CDR3 amino acids: CASSARRTYEQYF. Written as DNA, the CDR3 is TGTGCCAGCAGCGCCCGACGGACCTACGAGCAGTACTTC.

The table lists this clonotype with a few counts. This chain links TRBV5-1 with TRBJ2-7; possibly TRBD1 for D (6 bases). Trimming cost V 1 base and J 0 bases, with 11 bases left between them. CDR3 size: 15 residues. Per the germline V gene, CDR1 is SGHRS and CDR2 is YFSETQ. The CDR3 coding sequence is TGCGCCAGCAGCTTGTCACAGGGTCTCTCCTACGAGCAGTACTTC. Its protein is CASSLSQGLSYEQYF.

The chain employs TRBV10-3 and TRBJ1-2; no firm D call. The CDR3 contains 14 residues. CDR1 ENHRY and CDR2 SYGVKD come from the germline V gene. V lost 3 bases and J lost 0, with 8 bases in between. The CDR3 spells CAISEARSNYGYTF. In DNA form, the CDR3 reads TGTGCCATCAGTGAAGCCAGGTCTAACTATGGCTACACCTTC.

This clonotype showed up just once. The chain joins TRBV9 to TRBJ1-2; D perhaps matches TRBD1 (5 bases). V was shortened by 0 bases and J by 3 bases, with 12 bases between the two germline ends. This CDR3 comprises 15 residues. Germline V gives CDR1 SGDLS, CDR2 YYNGEE. The CDR3 here is CASSVAGTTDYGYTF. The CDR3 DNA reads as TGTGCCAGCAGCGTAGCAGGGACCACAGACTATGGCTACACCTTC.

The chain has TRBV9 and TRBJ1-6; no clear D. The V and J ends lost 2 bases and 6 bases respectively, with 6 bases between them. Looked up from germline, CDR1 is SGDLS and CDR2 is YYNGEE. The CDR3 extends over 13 amino acids. CDR3 residues: CASSVRSNSPLHF. Here the CDR3 DNA reads TGTGCCAGCAGCGTCCGCAGTAATTCACCCCTCCACTTT.

This clonotype came up a few times. A much larger clone differs from this one at a single base, so this may be a read error. Here the CDR3 DNA reads TGTGCCAGCATGACCTACAATGAGCAGTTCTTC. As protein: CASMTYNEQFF. This sequence joins TRBV2 and TRBJ2-1; D call uncertain. This CDR3 region has 11 residues. V was trimmed by 7 bases and J by 2 bases, leaving 3 bases between them. Germline V gives CDR1 SNHLY, CDR2 FYNNEI.

This clonotype was seen more than once but under ten times. The J gene is TRBJ1-2, the V gene TRBV15, with D unresolved. Trimming removed 4 bases from V and 1 base from J, with 7 bases in between. The V gene's germline CDR1 is LNHNV and CDR2 YYDKDF (reference sequence). The CDR3 totals 13 residues. The CDR3 reads CATSKDLNYGYTF. The CDR3 DNA sequence: TGTGCCACCAGCAAAGACCTTAACTATGGCTACACCTTC.

The table lists this clonotype with many counts. The chain combines TRBV6-5 with TRBJ2-7; 8 positions agree with TRBD2. Losses at the gene ends were 7 bases for V and 3 bases for J; bases not matched to a gene: 8. Germline loops: CDR1 MNHEY, CDR2 SVGAGI. This CDR3 is built from 14 residues. The CDR3 protein is CASTYPGGDYEQYF. Here the CDR3 DNA reads TGTGCCAGCACCTATCCGGGGGGGGACTACGAGCAGTACTTC.

The chain links TRBV10-2 to TRBJ2-2; D may match TRBD1 or TRBD2 (5 bases each). Germline V gene lookup returns CDR1 WSHSY and CDR2 SAAADI. The CDR3 extends over 14 amino acids. Trimming took off 7 bases at V and 2 bases at J, with 11 bases between the two ends. The CDR3 region has the DNA TGCGCCAGCACCGGGACGGTCAACACCGGGGAGCTGTTTTTT. Protein: CASTGTVNTGELFF.

About this clonotype: This could be a read error, since a much larger clone is one nucleotide away. This chain connects TRBV7-3 to TRBJ1-1; the D gene is possibly TRBD1 (5 bases). Germline V gives CDR1 SGHTA, CDR2 FQGTGA. The CDR3 has 14 amino acids. The CDR3, as DNA: TGTGCCAGCAGCTTAGGGGGGGTGAACACTGGAGCTTTCTTT. Translation: CASSLGGVNTGAFF. The full variable domain, completed using reference TRBV7-3 and TRBJ1-1, is GAGVSQTPSNKVTEKGKYVELRCDPISGHTALYWYRQSLGQGPEFLIYFQGTGAADDSGLPNDRFFAVRPEGSVSTLKIQRTERGDSAVYLCASSLGGVNTGAFFGQGTRLTVV.

This clonotype has ten or more counts. The chain uses TRBV5-1 and TRBJ2-7; TRBD1 aligns across 8 bases. The CDR3 has 15 residues. Germline lookup yields CDR1 SGHRS and CDR2 YFSETQ. Trimming at V came to 0 bases and at J to 2 bases, leaving 4 bases not matched to a gene. The CDR3 DNA is TGCGCCAGCAGCTTGGCCGGACAGGGAGCCTACGAGCAGTACTTC. Protein sequence: CASSLAGQGAYEQYF.

This clonotype has just one count. The chain employs TRBV20-1 and TRBJ1-2; the match to TRBD1 covers 8 bases. V shed 6 bases, J shed 2 bases, and the junction held 5 bases outside the gene matches. This CDR3 comprises 13 residues. Germline loops: CDR1 DFQATT, CDR2 SNEGSKA (reference sequence). The DNA of the CDR3 is TGCAGTGCCGGACAGGGAGAAAACTATGGCTACACCTTC. It specifies CSAGQGENYGYTF.

V usage is TRBV7-9 and J usage is TRBJ2-7, with D possibly being TRBD1 (5 bases). This CDR3 is 15 amino acids long. V gave up 1 base and J gave up 7 bases, with 17 bases separating them. Germline V gene sequence: CDR1 SEHNR, CDR2 FQNEAQ (reference sequence). In nucleotides, the CDR3 is TGTGCCAGCAGCTTAGACAGGCTCCCCAATCGGGAGCAGTACTTC. It yields the protein CASSLDRLPNREQYF.

This clonotype was picked up many times. The gene calls are TRBV12-3 or TRBV12-4 and TRBJ1-1; D unresolved. V lost 5 bases to trimming and J lost 0 bases, with 16 bases between them. CDR3 length equals 16 residues. CDR3 loop: CASSVPPRVLNTEAFF. CDR3 bases: TGTGCCAGCAGTGTCCCCCCTCGGGTCCTGAACACTGAAGCTTTCTTT.

The CDR3: CASSLSGLGGYTF. CDR3 bases: TGTGCCAGCAGCTTATCTGGGCTGGGTGGCTACACCTTC. The V call is TRBV7-8, the J call TRBJ1-2; no reliable D call. This CDR3 contains 13 residues. Germline lookup yields CDR1 SGHVS and CDR2 FQNEAQ. Trimming removed 2 bases at V and 7 bases at J, with 11 bases between.

The V and J genes are TRBV10-3 and TRBJ1-1; TRBD1 is a possible D gene (5 bases). There are 14 residues in the CDR3. Trimming shortened V by 6 bases and J by 1 base, and 12 bases separated the two germline ends. Germline loops: CDR1 ENHRY, CDR2 SYGVKD. As DNA, the CDR3 is TGTGCCATCAGGGTCGGCAGGGAGAACACTGAAGCTTTCTTT. Translating it yields CAIRVGRENTEAFF.

There are many counts of this clonotype. The chain combines TRBV7-3 with TRBJ1-1, with D possibly being TRBD1 (5 bases). Per the germline V gene, CDR1 is SGHTA and CDR2 is FQGTGA. The germline V and J ends were trimmed by 2 bases and 0 bases, with 7 bases remaining between them. The CDR3 is 14 amino acids. The CDR3 region is CASSLGGVNTEAFF. The DNA of the CDR3 is TGTGCCAGCAGCTTAGGGGGGGTGAACACTGAAGCTTTCTTT.

The table lists this clonotype with many counts. In nucleotides, the CDR3 is TGTGCCAGCAGTCGAACAGGGGTCGGGAATTCACCCCTCCACTTT. Its translation: CASSRTGVGNSPLHF. The chain employs TRBV6-1 and TRBJ1-6; 7 bases map to TRBD1. Germline CDR1 reads MNHNS; CDR2 reads SASEGT. V trimming: 5 bases; J trimming: 7 bases; junction bases outside the gene matches: 8. CDR3 length: 15 amino acids.

Many counts were recorded for this clonotype. The chain joins TRBV19 to TRBJ1-1; TRBD1 matches at 7 bases. With V trimmed by 7 bases and J by 3 bases, 8 bases remained unmatched. The CDR3 runs to 14 residues. Germline assignment: CDR1 LNHDA and CDR2 SQIVND (reference sequence). This chain's CDR3 is CASTPGGGDTEAFF. CDR3 DNA sequence: TGTGCCAGTACCCCAGGGGGTGGGGACACTGAAGCTTTCTTT.

A note on this clonotype: A much larger clone differs by one base, so this may be a read error. The rearrangement joins TRBV11-2 to TRBJ2-3; the match to TRBD2 covers 7 bases. There are 14 residues in the CDR3. The V gene end was trimmed by 5 bases and the J gene end by 3 bases; junction bases not matched to a gene: 5. From germline, CDR1 is SGHAT and CDR2 FQNNGV. CDR3 DNA: TGTGCCAGCAGCCCTTTCGGGGGGACAGATACGCAGTATTTT. This gives the protein CASSPFGGTDTQYF.

The V and J genes are TRBV24-1 and TRBJ2-1; unclear D gene. Germline V gives CDR1 KGHDR, CDR2 SFDVKD. The CDR3 length is 14 residues. Trimming stripped 6 bases from V and 0 bases from J, with 8 bases between. This chain's CDR3 is CATSSELSYNEQFF. The CDR3, as DNA: TGTGCCACCAGTTCGGAGCTCTCCTACAATGAGCAGTTCTTC.